Reported below is one T cell receptor (beta chain). Its antigen is currently unknown. The CDR3 is 13 residues long. Germline assignment: CDR1 LGHNT and CDR2 FRNRAP. Trimming pared 8 bases from V and 6 bases from J, leaving 16 bases between. This sample stems from a study of cytomegalovirus exposure and HLA in healthy donors. Primers for the PCR totalled 60 Vbeta and 13 Jbeta. The table came from immunoSEQ multiplex PCR; TCRdb's copy has only in-frame clones and leaves some out. The table includes 150,000 to 200,000 clones, around 80% detected once. Study conclusions and caveats: Analysis performed later showed TCR beta chains linked to HLA being more clonally expanded than equally common others. Sequencing probably produced one cluster of sequence variants that were highly shared. Earlier results showed most TCR beta V segments being productive about 90% or about 30% of the time. The presence/absence work took it that sequencing depth was about the same across donors.

This clonotype was obtained from a man aged 18 to 29 in good health and CMV-seronegative. J is TRBJ1-1 and V is TRBV12-5; D uncertain. The sequencing input was PBMCs. The CDR3 sequence: CASKREFGPEAFF. As DNA, the CDR3 is TGTGCTAGTAAGAGGGAATTCGGACCTGAAGCTTTCTTT.